A selection of T cell receptor beta chains follows, all from one sample in a study of control samples from healthy donors and cancer patients. TCRdb's copy holds only in-frame clones and misses some; the assay was immunoSEQ multiplex PCR. Among 190,000 or so clones, 85% to 95% were seen once, and the ten largest hold almost 1.5%. Material: blood. All receptors derive from a man aged 18 to 29 in good health. CDR3s include the opening cysteine and the closing phenylalanine or tryptophan. A D gene is named only where the DNA matches it firmly. Clone size is stated in some rows and not others, as once, few, many or a class when expanded.

CDR3 protein,CDR3 DNA,D gene,J gene,V gene,clone size
CASSVDGGLVEAFF,TGTGCCAGCAGCGTAGATGGGGGTTTAGTGGAAGCTTTCTTT,.,TRBJ1-1,TRBV9,.
CASSSRTWDSAFF,TGTGCCAGCAGCTCCCGCACGTGGGACAGTGCCTTCTTT,TRBD1,TRBJ1-1,TRBV7-9,.
CASSTNYEQYF,TGTGCCAGCTCGACAAACTACGAGCAGTACTTC,.,TRBJ2-7,TRBV25-1,few
CASSEQRGTVKTQYF,TGTGCCAGCAGTGAACAACGGGGGACTGTAAAGACCCAGTACTTC,.,TRBJ2-5,TRBV2,few
CSARPQETQYF,TGCAGTGCTAGACCCCAAGAGACCCAGTACTTC,.,TRBJ2-5,TRBV20-1,.
CASSQSDRFYGYTF,TGTGCCAGCAGTCAATCGGACAGGTTCTATGGCTACACCTTC,TRBD1,TRBJ1-2,TRBV28,.
CASSGTLNTEAFF,TGTGCCAGTTCCGGGACGTTGAACACTGAAGCTTTCTTT,.,TRBJ1-1,TRBV2,once
CASSPVRGAREQYF,TGCGCCAGCAGCCCCGTGCGGGGCGCTCGGGAGCAGTACTTC,.,TRBJ2-7,TRBV4-1,.
CASSIVRRQEPYEQYF,TGTGCCAGTAGTATAGTCAGACGGCAGGAGCCCTACGAGCAGTACTTC,.,TRBJ2-7,TRBV19,.
CGGDDTGELFF,TGTGGAGGGGACGACACCGGGGAGCTGTTTTTT,.,TRBJ2-2,TRBV30,few
CASSAGQGVYGYTF,TGCGCCAGCAGCGCGGGACAGGGGGTCTATGGCTACACCTTC,TRBD1,TRBJ1-2,TRBV10-2,.
CASSQDSLGRGGEGYTF,TGCGCCAGCAGCCAAGACTCCTTGGGCAGGGGTGGTGAAGGCTACACCTTC,.,TRBJ1-2,TRBV4-1,.
CAWSDWDNEQFF,TGTGCCTGGAGTGATTGGGACAATGAGCAGTTCTTC,.,TRBJ2-1,TRBV30,many
CASSSTGFGEAFF,TGTGCCAGTAGTTCGACGGGCTTCGGTGAAGCTTTCTTT,.,TRBJ1-1,TRBV19,.
CASSQDDMRAGGWNQPQHF,TGCGCCAGCAGCCAAGACGATATGAGGGCGGGTGGTTGGAATCAGCCCCAGCATTTT,.,TRBJ1-5,TRBV4-1,.
CASRGPGQGGGYTF,TGTGCCAGCAGAGGTCCGGGACAGGGAGGGGGCTACACCTTC,TRBD1,TRBJ1-2,TRBV2,.
CASSDAQEYNSPLHF,TGTGCCAGCAGTGATGCACAGGAGTATAATTCACCCCTCCACTTT,.,TRBJ1-6,TRBV6-1,.
CASSSLAGVNEQFF,TGTGCCAGCTCTTCCCTAGCGGGGGTTAATGAGCAGTTCTTC,TRBD2,TRBJ2-1,TRBV11-3,.
CASSHRGLKVSYNSPLHF,TGTGCCAGCAGTCACAGGGGGTTGAAGGTTTCCTATAATTCACCCCTCCACTTT,TRBD1,TRBJ1-6,TRBV28,.
CARGDRGLHAEAFF,TGCGCCAGAGGAGACAGGGGGCTGCACGCTGAAGCTTTCTTT,TRBD1,TRBJ1-1,TRBV5-1,.
CASSLRGLTETQYF,TGTGCCAGCAGTTTAAGGGGGCTGACGGAGACCCAGTACTTC,TRBD1,TRBJ2-5,TRBV28,.
CASSLVSAGELFF,TGTGCCAGCAGCTTGGTATCGGCCGGGGAGCTGTTTTTT,.,TRBJ2-2,TRBV5-8,.
CAISEQQETQYF,TGTGCCATCAGTGAGCAGCAAGAGACCCAGTACTTC,.,TRBJ2-5,TRBV10-3,.
CASRITGGGWGYEQYF,TGTGCCAGCAGGATAACAGGGGGCGGATGGGGTTACGAGCAGTACTTC,TRBD1,TRBJ2-7,TRBV27,once
CAGGGTGVNEQYF,TGTGCAGGGGGCGGGACAGGGGTTAACGAGCAGTACTTC,TRBD1,TRBJ2-7,TRBV28,.
CASSSRDNYEQYF,TGTGCCAGCAGCTCGCGGGACAACTACGAGCAGTACTTC,.,TRBJ2-7,TRBV21-1,.
CASSLLYGNYNEQFF,TGCGCCAGCAGCTTGTTATACGGGAACTACAATGAGCAGTTCTTC,.,TRBJ2-1,TRBV5-1,once
CASRQTGVETQYF,TGTGCCAGCAGACAAACAGGGGTGGAGACCCAGTACTTC,TRBD1,TRBJ2-5,TRBV2,once
CSVGAGGENTEAFF,TGCAGCGTAGGGGCAGGGGGCGAGAACACTGAAGCTTTCTTT,TRBD1,TRBJ1-1,TRBV29-1,.
CASSTPGQGRDTQYF,TGTGCCAGTTCGACCCCAGGACAGGGGAGAGATACGCAGTATTTT,TRBD1,TRBJ2-3,TRBV18,once
CASNSLGGSSDQPQHF,TGTGCCAGCAACTCCCTCGGGGGTTCTAGTGATCAGCCCCAGCATTTT,.,TRBJ1-5,TRBV28,.
CASSFSPGQGTAGELFF,TGTGCCAGCAGTTTTTCCCCGGGACAGGGGACGGCCGGGGAGCTGTTTTTT,TRBD1,TRBJ2-2,TRBV28,.
CASSITSEGQGESPYYEQFF,TGTGCCAGTAGTATCACCAGCGAGGGACAGGGGGAGTCCCCTTACTATGAGCAGTTCTTC,TRBD1,TRBJ2-1,TRBV19,.
CAWKGFSRGALRDNEQFF,TGTGCCTGGAAGGGTTTCTCGCGGGGGGCCCTTCGCGACAATGAGCAGTTCTTC,TRBD2,TRBJ2-1,TRBV30,.
CASSGLAGAQDEQFF,TGTGCCAGCAGTGGGTTAGCGGGGGCTCAGGATGAGCAGTTCTTC,TRBD2,TRBJ2-1,TRBV2,.
CASRGAQNQPQHF,TGTGCCAGCAGGGGAGCGCAGAATCAGCCCCAGCATTTT,.,TRBJ1-5,TRBV6-5,once
CASSPPDRENSPLHF,TGTGCCAGCTCACCACCGGACAGGGAGAATTCACCCCTCCACTTT,TRBD1,TRBJ1-6,TRBV18,.
CAISGHEGETQYF,TGTGCCATCAGTGGACATGAGGGGGAGACCCAGTACTTC,.,TRBJ2-5,TRBV10-3,.
CASSHRYTEAFF,TGTGCCAGCAGTCACAGGTACACTGAAGCTTTCTTT,.,TRBJ1-1,TRBV6-6,.
CASSLDGSPGKSPQYF,TGCGCCAGCAGCTTGGACGGATCTCCCGGAAAAAGTCCGCAGTATTTT,.,TRBJ2-3,TRBV5-1,once
CASNSVWNQPQHF,TGTGCCAGCAACAGTGTATGGAATCAGCCCCAGCATTTT,.,TRBJ1-5,TRBV2,.
CASKGTGSPYEQYF,TGTGCCAGCAAGGGAACAGGGAGCCCCTACGAGCAGTACTTC,.,TRBJ2-7,TRBV6-5,.
CATSESRDRYGGYTF,TGTGCCACCAGTGAGTCCAGGGACAGATACGGAGGCTACACCTTC,TRBD1,TRBJ1-2,TRBV24-1,once
CASGRVGHSNSPLHF,TGTGCCAGCGGAAGGGTTGGACACTCCAATTCACCCCTCCACTTT,.,TRBJ1-6,TRBV6-5,.
CASSLSPYEQYF,TGTGCCAGCAGTCTGTCCCCTTACGAGCAGTACTTC,.,TRBJ2-7,TRBV28,.
CASSQVSSGEPNEQFF,TGTGCCAGCAGCCAAGTCTCTAGCGGGGAGCCCAATGAGCAGTTCTTC,TRBD2,TRBJ2-1,TRBV14,.
CAISPGDSSRGNEQFF,TGTGCCATCAGCCCCGGGGACAGCTCCAGGGGTAATGAGCAGTTCTTC,TRBD1,TRBJ2-1,TRBV10-3,.
CASSVDQGASNQPQHF,TGTGCCAGCAGCGTGGACCAGGGGGCTAGCAATCAGCCCCAGCATTTT,TRBD1,TRBJ1-5,TRBV5-5,.
CASSLVRRLNPSYEQYF,TGTGCCAGCAGCTTGGTCCGGCGGCTCAACCCATCCTACGAGCAGTACTTC,.,TRBJ2-7,TRBV5-6,.
CASSPHGADRVSYEQYF,TGCGCCAGCAGCCCCCACGGAGCGGACAGGGTATCCTACGAGCAGTACTTC,TRBD1,TRBJ2-7,TRBV5-1,.
CATSEGPGALSGANVLTF,TGTGCCACCAGTGAGGGTCCAGGGGCCTTGAGTGGGGCCAACGTCCTGACTTTC,.,TRBJ2-6,TRBV24-1,.